This T cell receptor beta chain originates from a study of shared clonotypes between healthy human individuals. This CDR3 has 19 residues. V lost 3 bases, J lost 2 bases, and 20 bases lay in between. The germline V gene has CDR1 MDHEN and CDR2 SYDVKM. This table comes from immunoSEQ multiplex PCR, and its TCRdb copy is limited to in-frame clones, with some not included. The sample contains approximately 500,000 clones, 95% to 97% of which appear only once. Splitting the CD4+ cells yielded a CD45RA+ naive subset and a CD45RA-negative memory subset. General study points: Donor clonotype sharing was expected to depend on sequencing depth. Incomplete sequencing of sorted subsets was indicated by rarefaction despite large depth.

As concerns this clone: Its cognate antigen is unknown.

Material for sequencing was naive CD4+ T cells sorted from blood. Subset described: CD45RA+ positively selected. V is TRBV28 and J is TRBJ2-6, with D perhaps TRBD1 or TRBD2 (5 bases each). The sequence was collected from a woman under 40 in good health. Here the CDR3 DNA reads TGTGCCAGCAGTTTTGGGACGGCCCTCAGCCAAGCTGGGGCCAACGTCCTGACTTTC. This translates into CASSFGTALSQAGANVLTF.